This entry features one T cell receptor beta chain sequence. Its antigen remains unidentified. Between the trimmed V and J ends, which lost 4 bases and 6 bases, there was a span of 13 bases. The CDR3 has 13 residues. Germline V lookup: CDR1 MDHEN, CDR2 SYDVKM. Using approximately 200 ng DNA, approximately 30,000 T cell genomes, the sorted-subset replicate PCRs were run. Some clones are missing from TCRdb's copy, which holds only in-frame ones; the method was immunoSEQ multiplex PCR. The sample has about 330,000 clones; approximately 79% are singletons. These data originate in a study of shared clonotypes between healthy human individuals. The wider study: Three CD4 naive, three CD4 memory, two CD8 naive and one CD8 memory plate were used per donor.

Study findings and constraints: Lower generation probabilities were found for non-shared clonotypes than for those shared by all four donors.

The TCR comes from a man aged 30 to 45 in good health. The sequenced sample consisted of memory CD4+ T cells sorted from blood. The subset was: CD45RA-negative fraction. This chain links TRBV28 with TRBJ2-7; perhaps TRBD1 as D (6 bases). The CDR3 loop reads CASSYTGRREQYF. The DNA of the CDR3 is TGTGCCAGCAGTTACACAGGGAGACGCGAGCAGTACTTC.